This T cell receptor beta chain was observed in a study of cytomegalovirus exposure and HLA in healthy donors. Study observations and caveats: Later analysis suggested links between common viral pathogens and several top significant clusters. Confirmation in vitro established that a few CMV-associated chains were specific for CMV antigens.

The PCR employed 60 Vbeta primers together with 13 Jbeta primers. TCRdb's copy holds only in-frame clones and misses some; the assay was immunoSEQ multiplex PCR. Of roughly 100,000 clones in the sample, about 74% were seen once. In regard to this clone: No antigen is known for it.

Donors were ostensibly healthy at sampling, although undocumented immune exposures were probable. In germline, CDR1 is SGHRS, CDR2 YFSETQ. The CDR3 loop spans 15 amino acids. This TCR came from a woman aged 50 to 65 in good health and CMV-seropositive. J is TRBJ2-5 and V is TRBV5-1; 7 nucleotides agree with TRBD2. The closer fit of TRBJ2-7 to the DNA end suggests the J call may be wrong. Source material: PBMCs. The CDR3 sequence is CASSLAGTTIYEQYF. As DNA, the CDR3 is TGCGCCAGCAGCTTGGCCGGGACTACTATTTACGAGCAGTACTTC.